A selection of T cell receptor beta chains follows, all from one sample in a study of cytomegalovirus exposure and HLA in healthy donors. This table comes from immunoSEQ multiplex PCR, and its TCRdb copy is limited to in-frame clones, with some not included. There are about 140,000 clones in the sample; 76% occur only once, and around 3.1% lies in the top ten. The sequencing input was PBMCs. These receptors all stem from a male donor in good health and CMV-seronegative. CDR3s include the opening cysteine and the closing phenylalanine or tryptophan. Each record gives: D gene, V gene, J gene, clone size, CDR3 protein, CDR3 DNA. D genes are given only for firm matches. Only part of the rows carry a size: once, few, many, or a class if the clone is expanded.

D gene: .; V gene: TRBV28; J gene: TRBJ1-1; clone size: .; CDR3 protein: CASSLLVQGNTEAFF; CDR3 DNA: TGTGCCAGCAGTTTATTGGTCCAGGGTAACACTGAAGCTTTCTTT
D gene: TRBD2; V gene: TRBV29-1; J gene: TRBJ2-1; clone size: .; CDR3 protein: CSVEIGAGDNEQFF; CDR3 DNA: TGCAGCGTTGAAATAGGGGCGGGGGACAATGAGCAGTTCTTC
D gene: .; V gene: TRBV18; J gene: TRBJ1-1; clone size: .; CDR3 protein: CASSQDILNTEAFF; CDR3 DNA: TGTGCCAGCTCACAGGACATCTTGAACACTGAAGCTTTCTTT
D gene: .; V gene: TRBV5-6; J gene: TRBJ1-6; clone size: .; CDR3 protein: CASSGDSSTPLHF; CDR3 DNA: TGTGCCAGCAGCGGCGACAGCTCCACACCCCTCCACTTT
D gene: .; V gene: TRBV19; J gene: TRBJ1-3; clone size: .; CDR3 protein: CASSNPGGASGNTIYF; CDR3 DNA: TGTGCCAGTAGTAATCCTGGGGGGGCCTCTGGAAACACCATATATTTT
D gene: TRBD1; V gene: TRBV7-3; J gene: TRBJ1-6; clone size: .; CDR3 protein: CASSLTRDRNSPLHF; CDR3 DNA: TGTGCCAGCAGCTTAACGAGGGACAGAAATTCACCCCTCCACTTT
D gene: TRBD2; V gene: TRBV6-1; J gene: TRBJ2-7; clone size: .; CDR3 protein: CASKKLTSGHYEQYF; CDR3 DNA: TGTGCCAGCAAAAAGCTCACTAGCGGGCACTACGAGCAGTACTTC
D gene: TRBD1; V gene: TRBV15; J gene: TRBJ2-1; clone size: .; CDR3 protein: CATSRQGAVYNEQFF; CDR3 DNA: TGTGCCACCAGCAGACAGGGGGCGGTCTACAATGAGCAGTTCTTC
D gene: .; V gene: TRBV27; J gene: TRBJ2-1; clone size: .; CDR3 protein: CASSQPGDRSYNEQFF; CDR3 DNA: TGTGCCAGCAGTCAGCCCGGCGACAGATCCTACAATGAGCAGTTCTTC
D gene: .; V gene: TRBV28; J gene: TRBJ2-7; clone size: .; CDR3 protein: CASSRPGQGYSYEQYF; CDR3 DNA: TGTGCCAGCAGTCGCCCGGGTCAGGGTTACTCCTACGAGCAGTACTTC
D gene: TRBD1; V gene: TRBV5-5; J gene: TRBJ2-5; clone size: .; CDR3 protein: CASIDRDRVSETQYF; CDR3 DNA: TGTGCCAGCATCGATAGGGACAGGGTTTCAGAGACCCAGTACTTC
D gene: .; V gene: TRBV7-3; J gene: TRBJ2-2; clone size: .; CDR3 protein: CASSLCCLIDNIDTGELFF; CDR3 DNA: TGTGCCAGCAGCTTATGTTGTCTCATAGACAACATAGACACCGGGGAGCTGTTTTTT
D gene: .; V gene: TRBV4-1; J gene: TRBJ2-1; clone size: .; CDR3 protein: CASSQSTEAYNEQFF; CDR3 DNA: TGCGCCAGCAGCCAAAGTACAGAAGCCTACAATGAGCAGTTCTTC
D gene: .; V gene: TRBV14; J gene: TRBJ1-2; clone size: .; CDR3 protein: CASSQGRHYGYTF; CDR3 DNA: TGTGCCAGCAGCCAAGGCAGGCACTATGGCTACACCTTC
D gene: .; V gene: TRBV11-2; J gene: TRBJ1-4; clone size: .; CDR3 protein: CASSSPTGRATNEKLFF; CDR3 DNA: TGTGCCAGCAGCTCACCGACAGGCAGAGCAACTAATGAAAAACTGTTTTTT
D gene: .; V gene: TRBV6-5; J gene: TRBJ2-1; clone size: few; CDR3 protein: CASSWALYNEQFF; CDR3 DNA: TGTGCCAGCAGTTGGGCTCTCTACAATGAGCAGTTCTTC
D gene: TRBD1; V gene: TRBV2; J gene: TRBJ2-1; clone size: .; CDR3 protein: CASSLGTGVNEQFF; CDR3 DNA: TGTGCCAGCAGTCTAGGGACAGGGGTCAATGAGCAGTTCTTC
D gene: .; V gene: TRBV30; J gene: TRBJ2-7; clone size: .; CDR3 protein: CAWSVYESAYEQYF; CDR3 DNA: TGTGCCTGGAGTGTTTATGAGAGCGCCTACGAGCAGTACTTC